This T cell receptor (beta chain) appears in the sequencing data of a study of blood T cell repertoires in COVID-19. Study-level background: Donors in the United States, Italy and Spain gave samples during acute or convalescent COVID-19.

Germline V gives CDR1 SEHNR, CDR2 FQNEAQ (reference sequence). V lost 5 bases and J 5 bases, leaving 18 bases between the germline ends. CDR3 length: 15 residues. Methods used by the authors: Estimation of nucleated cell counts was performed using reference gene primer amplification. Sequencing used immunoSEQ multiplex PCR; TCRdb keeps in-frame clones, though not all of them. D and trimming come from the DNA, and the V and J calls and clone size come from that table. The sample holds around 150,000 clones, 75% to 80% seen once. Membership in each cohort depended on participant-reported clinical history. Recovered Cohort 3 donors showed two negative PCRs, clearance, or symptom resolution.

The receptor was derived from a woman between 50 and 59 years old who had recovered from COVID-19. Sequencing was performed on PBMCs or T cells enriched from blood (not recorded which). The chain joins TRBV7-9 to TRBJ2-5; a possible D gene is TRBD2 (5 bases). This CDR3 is CASSEDSEIRETQYF. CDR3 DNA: TGTGCCAGCAGCGAGGACTCGGAGATTCGGGAGACCCAGTACTTC.